This TCR beta chain was sequenced for a study of blood T cell repertoires in COVID-19. The overall study: The United States, Italy and Spain were the sources of the acute and convalescent COVID-19 samples.

V lost 4 bases and J 0 bases, leaving 14 bases between the germline ends. CDR3 length equals 17 residues. Germline-derived CDR1 and CDR2 are SGHTS and YDEGEE. In the source study's methods: For nucleated cells, counts were estimated from reference gene primer amplification. Clones were read by immunoSEQ multiplex PCR, and TCRdb kept only the in-frame ones, dropping some. That table is the source of V, J and clone size, and D and trimming were worked out from the DNA. The table includes roughly 97,000 clones, roughly nine tenths detected once. The sequence was collected from a human donor in a cohort sampled during active COVID-19. The gene calls are TRBV5-8 and TRBJ2-6; no definite D call. The sequenced sample consisted of peripheral blood. This chain's CDR3 is CASSHLTLTSGANVLTF. CDR3 coding DNA: TGTGCCAGCAGCCACTTGACACTTACCTCTGGGGCCAACGTCCTGACTTTC. Based on the CDR3 plus reference TRBV5-8 and TRBJ2-6, the full variable domain is EAGVTQSPTHLIKTRGQQATLRCSPISGHTSVYWYQQALGLGLQFLLWYDEGEERNRGNFPPRFSGRQFPNYSSELNVNALELEDSALYLCASSHLTLTSGANVLTFGAGSRLTVL.